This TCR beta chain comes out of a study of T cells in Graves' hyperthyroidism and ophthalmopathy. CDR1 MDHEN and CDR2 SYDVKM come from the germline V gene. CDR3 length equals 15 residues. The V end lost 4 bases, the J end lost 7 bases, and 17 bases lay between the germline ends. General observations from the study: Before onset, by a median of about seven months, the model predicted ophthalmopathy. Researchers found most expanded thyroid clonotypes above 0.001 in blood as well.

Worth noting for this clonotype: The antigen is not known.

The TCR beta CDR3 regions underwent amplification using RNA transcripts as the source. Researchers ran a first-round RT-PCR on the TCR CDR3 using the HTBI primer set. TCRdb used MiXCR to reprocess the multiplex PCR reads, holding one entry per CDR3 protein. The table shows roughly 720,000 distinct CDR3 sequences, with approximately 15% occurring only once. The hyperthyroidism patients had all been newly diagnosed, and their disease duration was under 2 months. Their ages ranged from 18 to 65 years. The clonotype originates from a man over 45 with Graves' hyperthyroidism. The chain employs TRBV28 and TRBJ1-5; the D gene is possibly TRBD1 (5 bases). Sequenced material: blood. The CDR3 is CASSSRPDGGQPQHF. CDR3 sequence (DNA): TGTGCCAGCAGTTCACGGCCAGACGGGGGGCAGCCCCAGCATTTT. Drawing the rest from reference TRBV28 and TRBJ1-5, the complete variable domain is DVKVTQSSRYLVKRTGEKVFLECVQDMDHENMFWYRQDPGLGLRLIYFSYDVKMKEKGDIPEGYSVSREKKERFSLILESASTNQTSMYLCASSSRPDGGQPQHFGDGTRLSIL.